The following is a T cell receptor (beta chain) sequence with its context. The antigen remains unidentified. Germline CDR1 SGHDN, CDR2 FVKESK. V shed 1 base, J shed 4 bases, and the junction held 8 bases outside the gene matches. The length of the CDR3 is 16 residues. They got blood RNA out of unsorted whole blood and also pulled out germline DNA. This sample is drawn from a study of tumor-infiltrating lymphocytes in primary liver carcinoma. Study background: Surgical resection treated primary liver carcinoma in the patients. Patients of both sexes were 30 to 69 years old. Samples returned roughly 3.5 to 7.13 million productive TCRbeta reads, a yield that was similar across tissue types. Regarding the study as a whole: The study found tumor-adjacent and tumor-blood pairs overlapped less than tumor region pairs.

The authors made TCR beta cDNA from 400 to 550 ng total RNA with a constant-region primer. Sequencing libraries for TCR beta derived from three nested multiplex PCR rounds that used slightly modified ARM-PCR. A C-beta reverse primer was combined with TRBV1-TRBV30 forward primers in the first two PCR rounds, and each round had roughly 11 cycles. TCRdb recomputed calls from the multiplex PCR reads with MiXCR, one row per CDR3 protein. Among about 180,000 distinct CDR3 sequences listed, about 60% were seen once. Sequenced material: peripheral blood. The sequence was obtained from a man aged 40-49 years with primary liver carcinoma and hepatitis B virus infection. V and J are TRBV14 and TRBJ2-7; 9 nucleotides match TRBD2. The CDR3 region has the DNA TGTGCCAGCAGCCAAGGGGCTAGCGGGATTAGGTACGAGCAGTACTTC. This codes for CASSQGASGIRYEQYF.